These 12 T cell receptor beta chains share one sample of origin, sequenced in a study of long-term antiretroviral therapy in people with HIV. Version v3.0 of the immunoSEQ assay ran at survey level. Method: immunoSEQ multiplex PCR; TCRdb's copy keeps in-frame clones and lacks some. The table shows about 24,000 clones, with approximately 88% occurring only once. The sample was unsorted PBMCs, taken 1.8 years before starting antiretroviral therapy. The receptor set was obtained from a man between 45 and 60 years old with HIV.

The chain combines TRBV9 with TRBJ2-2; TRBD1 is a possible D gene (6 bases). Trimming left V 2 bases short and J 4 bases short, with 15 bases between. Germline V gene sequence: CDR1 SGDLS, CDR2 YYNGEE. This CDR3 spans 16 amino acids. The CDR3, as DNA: TGTGCCAGCAGCGTCGAACAGGGAAGAAGCACCGGGGAGCTGTTTTTT. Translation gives CASSVEQGRSTGELFF.

For the CDR3, the DNA is TGTGCCAGCAGTTACGATCCGCCTCTTACTAATGAAAAACTGTTTTTT. Translation: CASSYDPPLTNEKLFF. The chain combines TRBV6-5 with TRBJ1-4; D gene unclear. The CDR3 consists of 16 residues. Trimming left V 2 bases short and J 2 bases short, with 12 bases between. Germline assignment: CDR1 MNHEY and CDR2 SVGAGI.

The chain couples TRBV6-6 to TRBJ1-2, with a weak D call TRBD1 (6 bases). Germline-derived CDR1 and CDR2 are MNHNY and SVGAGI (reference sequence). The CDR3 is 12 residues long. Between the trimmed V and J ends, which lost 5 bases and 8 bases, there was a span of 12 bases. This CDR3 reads CASSTQGWGYTF. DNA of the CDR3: TGTGCCAGCAGTACACAGGGTTGGGGCTACACCTTC.

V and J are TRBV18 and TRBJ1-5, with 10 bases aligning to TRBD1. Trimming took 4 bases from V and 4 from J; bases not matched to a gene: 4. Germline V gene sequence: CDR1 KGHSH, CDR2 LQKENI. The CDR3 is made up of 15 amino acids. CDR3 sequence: CASSLGTGANQPQHF. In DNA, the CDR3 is TGTGCCAGCTCACTCGGGACAGGGGCAAATCAGCCCCAGCATTTT. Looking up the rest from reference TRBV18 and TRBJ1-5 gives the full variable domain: NAGVMQNPRHLVRRRGQEARLRCSPMKGHSHVYWYRQLPEEGLKFMVYLQKENIIDESGMPKERFSAEFPKEGPSILRIQQVVRGDSAAYFCASSLGTGANQPQHFGDGTRLSIL.

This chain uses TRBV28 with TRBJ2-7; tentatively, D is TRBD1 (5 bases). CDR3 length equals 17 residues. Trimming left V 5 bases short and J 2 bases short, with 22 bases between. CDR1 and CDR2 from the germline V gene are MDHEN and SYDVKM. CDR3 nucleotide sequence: TGTGCCAGCAGTCCGATCCCCAGGGTTTGGCGAGCCTACGAGCAGTACTTC. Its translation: CASSPIPRVWRAYEQYF. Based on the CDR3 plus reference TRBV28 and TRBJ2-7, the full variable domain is DVKVTQSSRYLVKRTGEKVFLECVQDMDHENMFWYRQDPGLGLRLIYFSYDVKMKEKGDIPEGYSVSREKKERFSLILESASTNQTSMYLCASSPIPRVWRAYEQYFGPGTRLTVT.

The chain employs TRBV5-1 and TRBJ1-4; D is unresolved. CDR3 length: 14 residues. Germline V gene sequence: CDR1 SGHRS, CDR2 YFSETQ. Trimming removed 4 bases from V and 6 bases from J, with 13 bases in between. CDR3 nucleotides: TGCGCCAGCAGCCCCGGCGGTTGGGATGAAAAACTGTTTTTT. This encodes CASSPGGWDEKLFF.

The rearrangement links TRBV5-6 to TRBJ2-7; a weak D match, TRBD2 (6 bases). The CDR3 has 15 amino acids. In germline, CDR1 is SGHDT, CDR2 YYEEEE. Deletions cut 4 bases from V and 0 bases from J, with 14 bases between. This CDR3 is CASSHTGDSSYEQYF. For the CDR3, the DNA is TGTGCCAGCAGCCATACGGGGGATAGCTCCTACGAGCAGTACTTC. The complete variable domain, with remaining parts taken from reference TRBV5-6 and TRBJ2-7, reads DAGVTQSPTHLIKTRGQQVTLRCSPKSGHDTVSWYQQALGQGPQFIFQYYEEEERQRGNFPDRFSGHQFPNYSSELNVNALLLGDSALYLCASSHTGDSSYEQYFGPGTRLTVT.

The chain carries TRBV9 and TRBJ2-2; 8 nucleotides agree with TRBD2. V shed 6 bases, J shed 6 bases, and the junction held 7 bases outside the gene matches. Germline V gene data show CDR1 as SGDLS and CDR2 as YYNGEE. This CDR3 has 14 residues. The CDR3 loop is CASKRGIIAGELFF. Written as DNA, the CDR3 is TGTGCCAGCAAGCGGGGGATAATTGCCGGGGAGCTGTTTTTT.

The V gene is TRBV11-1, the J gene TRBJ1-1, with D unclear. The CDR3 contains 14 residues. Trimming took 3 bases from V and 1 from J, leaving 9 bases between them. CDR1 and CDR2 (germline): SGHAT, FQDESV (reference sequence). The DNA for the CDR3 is TGTGCCAGCAGCTTCGACCGAGAGAACACTGAAGCTTTCTTT. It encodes CASSFDRENTEAFF.

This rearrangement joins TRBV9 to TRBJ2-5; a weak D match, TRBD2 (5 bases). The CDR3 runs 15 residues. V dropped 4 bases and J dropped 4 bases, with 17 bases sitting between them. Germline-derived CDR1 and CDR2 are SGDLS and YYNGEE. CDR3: CASSPDGSGIETQYF. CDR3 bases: TGTGCCAGCAGCCCCGATGGGAGTGGAATAGAGACCCAGTACTTC.

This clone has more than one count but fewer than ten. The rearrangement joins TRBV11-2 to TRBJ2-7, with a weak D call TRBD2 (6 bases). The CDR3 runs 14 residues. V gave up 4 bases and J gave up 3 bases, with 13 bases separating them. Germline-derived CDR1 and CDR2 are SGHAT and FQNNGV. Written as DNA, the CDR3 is TGTGCCAGCAGCTGGACTACTGGGGACTACGAGCAGTACTTC. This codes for CASSWTTGDYEQYF.

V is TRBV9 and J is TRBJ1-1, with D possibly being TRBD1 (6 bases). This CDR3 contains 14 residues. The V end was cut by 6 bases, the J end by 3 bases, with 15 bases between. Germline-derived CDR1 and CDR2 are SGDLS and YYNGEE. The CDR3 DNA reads TGTGCCAGCAACACAGGGCCTGGGGACACTGAAGCTTTCTTT. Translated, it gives CASNTGPGDTEAFF.